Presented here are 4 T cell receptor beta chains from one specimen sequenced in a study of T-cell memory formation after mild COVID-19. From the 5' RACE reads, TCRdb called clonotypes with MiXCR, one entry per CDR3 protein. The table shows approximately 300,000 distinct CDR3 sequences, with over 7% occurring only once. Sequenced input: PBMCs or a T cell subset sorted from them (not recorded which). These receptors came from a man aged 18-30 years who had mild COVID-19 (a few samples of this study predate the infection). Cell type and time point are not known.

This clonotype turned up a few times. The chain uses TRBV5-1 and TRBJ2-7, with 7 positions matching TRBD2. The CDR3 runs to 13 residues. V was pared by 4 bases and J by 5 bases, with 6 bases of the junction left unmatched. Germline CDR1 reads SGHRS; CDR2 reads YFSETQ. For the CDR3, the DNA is TGCGCCAGCAGCGTGAGGGAGGGAAACGAGCAGTACTTC. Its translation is CASSVREGNEQYF.

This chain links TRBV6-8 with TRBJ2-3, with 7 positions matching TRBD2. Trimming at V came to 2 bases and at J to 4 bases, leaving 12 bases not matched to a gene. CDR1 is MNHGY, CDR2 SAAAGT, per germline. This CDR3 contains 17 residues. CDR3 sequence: CASSYTMSGDPPDTQYF. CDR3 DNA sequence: TGTGCCAGCAGTTACACTATGAGCGGGGACCCCCCAGATACGCAGTATTTT.

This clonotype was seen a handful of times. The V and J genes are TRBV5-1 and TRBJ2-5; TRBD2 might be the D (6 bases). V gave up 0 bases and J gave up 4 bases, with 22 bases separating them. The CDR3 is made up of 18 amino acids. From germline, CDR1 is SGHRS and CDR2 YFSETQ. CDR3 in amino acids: CASSLATGLQRLGETQYF. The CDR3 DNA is TGCGCCAGCAGCTTGGCCACGGGACTCCAGAGGCTGGGAGAGACCCAGTACTTC. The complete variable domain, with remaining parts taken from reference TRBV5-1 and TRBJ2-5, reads KAGVTQTPRYLIKTRGQQVTLSCSPISGHRSVSWYQQTPGQGLQFLFEYFSETQRNKGNFPGRFSGRQFSNSRSEMNVSTLELGDSALYLCASSLATGLQRLGETQYFGPGTRLLVL.

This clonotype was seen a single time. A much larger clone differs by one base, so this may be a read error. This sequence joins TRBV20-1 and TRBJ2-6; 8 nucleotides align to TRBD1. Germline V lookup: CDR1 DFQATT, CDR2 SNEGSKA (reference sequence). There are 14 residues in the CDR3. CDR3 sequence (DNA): TGCAGTTGGCTGACAGGGGCTGGGGCCAACGTCATGACTTTC. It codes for CSWLTGAGANVMTF.